The clone carrying this TCR beta chain has only a few counts. The source of the sample is a study of early T cells in non-severe SARS-CoV-2 infection. The overall study: Chains were not paired, and sequencing was done on bulk RNA from unsorted whole blood.

This CDR3 is built from 14 residues. V was shortened by 0 bases and J by 3 bases, with 9 bases between the two germline ends. CDR1 and CDR2 (germline): SGHRS, YFSETQ. Individual cDNA molecules were tagged with unique molecular identifiers, the study reported. TCRdb fed the 5' RACE reads into MiXCR, producing one record per CDR3 protein. The sample gives about 60,000 distinct CDR3 sequences, around 9% of which show up once; approximately 3% is in the top ten. This sequence joins TRBV5-1 and TRBJ1-1; D uncertain. The specimen was whole blood. This TCR derives from an adult who was a healthcare worker with PCR-confirmed SARS-CoV-2 infection or an uninfected control (not recorded which). CDR3 sequence: CASSLVLADTEAFF. The CDR3 nucleotides are TGCGCCAGCAGCTTGGTACTGGCGGACACTGAAGCTTTCTTT.